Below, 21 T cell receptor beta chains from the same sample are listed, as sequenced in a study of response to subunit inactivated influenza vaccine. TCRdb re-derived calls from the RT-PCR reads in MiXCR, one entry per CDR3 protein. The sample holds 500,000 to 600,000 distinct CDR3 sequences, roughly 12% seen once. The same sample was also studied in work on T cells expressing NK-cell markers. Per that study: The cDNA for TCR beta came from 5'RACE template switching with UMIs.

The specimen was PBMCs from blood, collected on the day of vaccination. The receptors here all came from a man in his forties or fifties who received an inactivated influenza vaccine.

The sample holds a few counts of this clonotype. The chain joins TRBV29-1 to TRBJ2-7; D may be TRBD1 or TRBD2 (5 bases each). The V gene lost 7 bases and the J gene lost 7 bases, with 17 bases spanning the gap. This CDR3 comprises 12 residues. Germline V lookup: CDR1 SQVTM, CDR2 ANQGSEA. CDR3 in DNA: TGCAGCGCGCAGGGAGAATATTGGGAGCAGTACTTC. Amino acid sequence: CSAQGEYWEQYF.

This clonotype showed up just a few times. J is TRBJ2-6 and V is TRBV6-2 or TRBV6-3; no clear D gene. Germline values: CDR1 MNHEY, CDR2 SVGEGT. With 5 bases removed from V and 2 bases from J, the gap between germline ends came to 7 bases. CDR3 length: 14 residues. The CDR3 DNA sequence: TGTGCCAGCAGTCCCTCTCCTGGGGCCAACGTCCTGACTTTC. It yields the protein CASSPSPGANVLTF.

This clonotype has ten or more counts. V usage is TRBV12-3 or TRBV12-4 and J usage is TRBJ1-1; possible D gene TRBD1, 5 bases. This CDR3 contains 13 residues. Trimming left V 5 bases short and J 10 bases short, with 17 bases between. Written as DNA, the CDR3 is TGTGCCAGCAGTCCGACTGGGGCTTTGGTAGCTTTCTTT. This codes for CASSPTGALVAFF.

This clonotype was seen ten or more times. This chain's CDR3 is CASSPGQGYTDTQYF. In nucleotides, the CDR3 is TGCGCCAGCAGCCCGGGACAGGGGTACACAGATACGCAGTATTTT. The chain joins TRBV5-1 to TRBJ2-3, with 10 nucleotides matching TRBD1. The ends lost 4 bases at V and 2 bases at J; junction bases unmatched: 4. Looked up from germline, CDR1 is SGHRS and CDR2 is YFSETQ. CDR3 length: 15 residues.

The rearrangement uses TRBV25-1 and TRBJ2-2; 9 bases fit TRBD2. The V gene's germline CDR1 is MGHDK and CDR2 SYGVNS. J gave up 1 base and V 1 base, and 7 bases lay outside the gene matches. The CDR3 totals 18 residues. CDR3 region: CASSESQREALNTGELFF. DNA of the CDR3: TGTGCCAGCAGTGAATCCCAGCGGGAGGCCCTGAACACCGGGGAGCTGTTTTTT.

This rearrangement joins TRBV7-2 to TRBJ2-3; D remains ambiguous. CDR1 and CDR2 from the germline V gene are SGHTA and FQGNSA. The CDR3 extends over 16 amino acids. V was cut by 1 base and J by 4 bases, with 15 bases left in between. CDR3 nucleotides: TGTGCCAGCAGCTTAGTCGGGCGACCCCTCTCAGATACGCAGTATTTT. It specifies CASSLVGRPLSDTQYF.

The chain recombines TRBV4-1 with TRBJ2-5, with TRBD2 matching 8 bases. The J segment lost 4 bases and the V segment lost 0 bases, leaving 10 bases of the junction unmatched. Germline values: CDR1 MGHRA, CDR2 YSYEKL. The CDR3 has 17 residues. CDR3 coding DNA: TGCGCCAGCAGCCAAGAAGACGGGGGGGCAATTCTAGAGACCCAGTACTTC. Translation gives CASSQEDGGAILETQYF.

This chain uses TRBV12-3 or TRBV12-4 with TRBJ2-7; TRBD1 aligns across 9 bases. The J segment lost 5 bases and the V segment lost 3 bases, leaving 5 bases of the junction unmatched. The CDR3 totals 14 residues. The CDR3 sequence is CASSLTQGANEQYF. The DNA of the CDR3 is TGTGCCAGCAGTTTGACACAGGGGGCCAACGAGCAGTACTTC.

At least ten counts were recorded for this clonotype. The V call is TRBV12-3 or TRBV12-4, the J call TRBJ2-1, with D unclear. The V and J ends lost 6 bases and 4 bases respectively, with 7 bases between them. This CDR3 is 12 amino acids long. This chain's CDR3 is CASSPRYNEQFF. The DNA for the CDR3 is TGTGCCAGCAGCCCTAGATACAATGAGCAGTTCTTC.

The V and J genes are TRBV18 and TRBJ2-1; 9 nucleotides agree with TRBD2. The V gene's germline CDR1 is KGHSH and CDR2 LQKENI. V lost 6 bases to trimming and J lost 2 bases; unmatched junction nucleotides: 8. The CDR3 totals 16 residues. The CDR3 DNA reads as TGTGCCAGCTCTCATAGCGGGAGAGGGCCCTACAATGAGCAGTTCTTC. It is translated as CASSHSGRGPYNEQFF.

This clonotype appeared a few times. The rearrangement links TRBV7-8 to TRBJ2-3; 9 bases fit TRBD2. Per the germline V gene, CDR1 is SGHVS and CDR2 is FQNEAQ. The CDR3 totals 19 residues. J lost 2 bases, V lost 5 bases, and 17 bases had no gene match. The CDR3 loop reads CASSPSNRGSGRTTDTQYF. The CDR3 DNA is TGTGCCAGCAGCCCCTCCAACCGGGGCAGCGGGAGGACCACAGATACGCAGTATTTT.

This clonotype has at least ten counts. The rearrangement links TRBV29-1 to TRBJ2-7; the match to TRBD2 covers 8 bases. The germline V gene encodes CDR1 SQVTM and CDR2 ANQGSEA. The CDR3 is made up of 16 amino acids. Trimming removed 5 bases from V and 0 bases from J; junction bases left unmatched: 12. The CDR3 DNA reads TGCAGCGTTAGTTTCGAACTAGCGGACCTCTCCTACGAGCAGTACTTC. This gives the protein CSVSFELADLSYEQYF.

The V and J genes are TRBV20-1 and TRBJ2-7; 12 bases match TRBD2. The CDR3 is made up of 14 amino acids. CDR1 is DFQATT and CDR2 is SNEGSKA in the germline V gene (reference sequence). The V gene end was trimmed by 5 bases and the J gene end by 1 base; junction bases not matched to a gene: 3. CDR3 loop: CSARTSGASYEQYF. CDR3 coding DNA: TGCAGTGCTCGGACTAGCGGGGCTTCCTACGAGCAGTACTTC.

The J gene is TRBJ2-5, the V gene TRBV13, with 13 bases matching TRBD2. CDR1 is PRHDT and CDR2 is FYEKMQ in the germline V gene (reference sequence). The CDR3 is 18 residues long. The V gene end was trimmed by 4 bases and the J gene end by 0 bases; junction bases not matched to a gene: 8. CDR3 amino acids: CASSSRLAGGLYQETQYF. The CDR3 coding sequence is TGTGCCAGCAGCTCCCGACTAGCGGGGGGCCTGTACCAAGAGACCCAGTACTTC.

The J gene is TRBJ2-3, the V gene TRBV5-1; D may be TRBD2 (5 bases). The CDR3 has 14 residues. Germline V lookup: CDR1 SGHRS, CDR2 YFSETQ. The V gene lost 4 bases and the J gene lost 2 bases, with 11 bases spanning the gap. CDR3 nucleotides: TGCGCCAGCAGCCGGACTCCCCTCACAGATACGCAGTATTTT. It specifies CASSRTPLTDTQYF. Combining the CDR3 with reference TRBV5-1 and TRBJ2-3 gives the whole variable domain KAGVTQTPRYLIKTRGQQVTLSCSPISGHRSVSWYQQTPGQGLQFLFEYFSETQRNKGNFPGRFSGRQFSNSRSEMNVSTLELGDSALYLCASSRTPLTDTQYFGPGTRLTVL.

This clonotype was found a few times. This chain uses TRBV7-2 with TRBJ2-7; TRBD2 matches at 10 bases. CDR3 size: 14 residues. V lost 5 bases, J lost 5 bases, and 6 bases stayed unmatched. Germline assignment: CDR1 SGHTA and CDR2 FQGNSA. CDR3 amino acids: CASSLTSGVNEQYF. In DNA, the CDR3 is TGTGCCAGCAGCCTAACTAGCGGGGTGAACGAGCAGTACTTC.

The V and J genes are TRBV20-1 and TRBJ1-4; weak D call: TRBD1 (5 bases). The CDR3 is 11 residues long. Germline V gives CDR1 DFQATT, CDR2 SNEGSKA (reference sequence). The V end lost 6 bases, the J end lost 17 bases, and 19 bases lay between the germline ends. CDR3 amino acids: CSAEGLSRPFF. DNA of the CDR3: TGCAGTGCGGAGGGACTCTCGCGTCCCTTTTTT.

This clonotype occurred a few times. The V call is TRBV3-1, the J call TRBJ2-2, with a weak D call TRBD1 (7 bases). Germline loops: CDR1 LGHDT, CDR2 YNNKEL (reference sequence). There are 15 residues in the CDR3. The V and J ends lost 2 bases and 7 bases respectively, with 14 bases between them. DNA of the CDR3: TGTGCCAGCAGCCAAAAAGCAGGGGGGATCGGGGAGCTGTTTTTT. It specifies CASSQKAGGIGELFF. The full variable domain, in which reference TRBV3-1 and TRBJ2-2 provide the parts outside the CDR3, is DTAVSQTPKYLVTQMGNDKSIKCEQNLGHDTMYWYKQDSKKFLKIMFSYNNKELIINETVPNRFSPKSPDKAHLNLHINSLELGDSAVYFCASSQKAGGIGELFFGEGSRLTVL.

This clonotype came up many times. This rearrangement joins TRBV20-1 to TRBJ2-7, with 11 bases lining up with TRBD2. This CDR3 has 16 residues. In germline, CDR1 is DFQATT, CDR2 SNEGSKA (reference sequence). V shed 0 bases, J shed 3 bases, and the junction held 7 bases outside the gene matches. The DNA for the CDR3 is TGCAGTGCTAGAGATTTACTAGCGGGAGCGAACTACGAGCAGTACTTC. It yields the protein CSARDLLAGANYEQYF.

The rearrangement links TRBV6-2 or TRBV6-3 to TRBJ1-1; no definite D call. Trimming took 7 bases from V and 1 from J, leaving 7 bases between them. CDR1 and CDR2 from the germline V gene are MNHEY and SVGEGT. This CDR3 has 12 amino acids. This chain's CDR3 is CASTRQNTEAFF. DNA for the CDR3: TGTGCCAGCACGCGGCAGAACACTGAAGCTTTCTTT.

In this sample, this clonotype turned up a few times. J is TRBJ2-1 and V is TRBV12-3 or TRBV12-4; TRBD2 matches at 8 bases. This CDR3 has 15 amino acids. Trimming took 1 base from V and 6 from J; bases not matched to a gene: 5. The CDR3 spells CASSLGVAGTNEQFF. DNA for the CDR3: TGTGCCAGCAGTTTAGGGGTAGCGGGGACCAATGAGCAGTTCTTC.